Given below is one T cell receptor beta chain in context. The sample originates from a study of OX40 agonist ivuxolimab in advanced cancers. Study overall: With a range of 23 to 79, age averaged 60 years, and around 83% were male.

V lost 4 bases and J lost 4, with 14 bases in between. CDR1 is SGDLS and CDR2 is YYNGEE in the germline V gene. The CDR3 is made up of 14 amino acids. Assay used: immunoSEQ multiplex PCR; TCRdb lists only in-frame clones, some missing. The sample has some 45,000 clones, 86% seen once. Sequencing was performed on CD4+ or CD8+ T cells sorted from blood, taken in a trial of the OX40 agonist ivuxolimab. The chain uses TRBV9 and TRBJ2-5; tentatively, D is TRBD1 or TRBD2 (5 bases each). The TCR sequence derives from an adult with an advanced solid tumor such as melanoma, head and neck, liver or kidney cancer. This CDR3 reads CASSPWDDRETQYF. CDR3 in DNA: TGTGCCAGCAGCCCCTGGGACGACCGAGAGACCCAGTACTTC.